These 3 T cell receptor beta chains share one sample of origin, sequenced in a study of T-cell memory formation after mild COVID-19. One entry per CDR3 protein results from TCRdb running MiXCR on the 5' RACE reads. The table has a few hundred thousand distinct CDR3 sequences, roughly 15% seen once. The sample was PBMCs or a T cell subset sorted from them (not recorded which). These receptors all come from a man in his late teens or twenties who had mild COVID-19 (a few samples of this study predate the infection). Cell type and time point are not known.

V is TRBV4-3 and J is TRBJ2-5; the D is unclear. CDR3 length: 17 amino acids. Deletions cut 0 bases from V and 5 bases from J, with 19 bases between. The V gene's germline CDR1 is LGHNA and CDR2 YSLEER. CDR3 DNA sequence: TGCGCCAGCAGCCAAGAAGGGCCGGCGTCACGGCGGGAGACCCAGTACTTC. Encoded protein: CASSQEGPASRRETQYF.

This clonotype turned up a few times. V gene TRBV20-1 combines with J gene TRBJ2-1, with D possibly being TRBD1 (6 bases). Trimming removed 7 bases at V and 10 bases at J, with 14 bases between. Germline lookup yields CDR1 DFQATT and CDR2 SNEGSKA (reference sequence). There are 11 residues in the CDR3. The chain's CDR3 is CSEQGPQEQFF. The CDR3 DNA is TGCAGTGAGCAGGGGCCTCAGGAGCAGTTCTTC.

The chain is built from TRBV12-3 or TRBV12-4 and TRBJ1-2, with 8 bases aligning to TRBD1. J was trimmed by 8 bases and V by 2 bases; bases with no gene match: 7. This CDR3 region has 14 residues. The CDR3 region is CASSLRTGRGGYTF. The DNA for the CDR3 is TGTGCCAGCAGTTTACGGACAGGGAGGGGAGGCTACACCTTC.